The present T cell receptor beta chain was sequenced within a study of cytomegalovirus exposure and HLA in healthy donors. General study points: Available immune exposure information covered CMV serostatus only. When analyzed later, a missense DCLRE1C variant was found to be linked to TCR beta V- and J-gene trimming.

Worth noting for this clone: As yet, its antigen is unknown.

The study ran its PCR with 60 Vbeta and 13 Jbeta primers. Only in-frame clones appear in the TCRdb table, and some are missing; sequencing was by immunoSEQ multiplex PCR. The sample holds 100,000 to 150,000 clones; 81% are singletons and the top ten take under 5%. The specimen was PBMCs. This TCR was sampled from a man between 18 and 29 years old in good health and CMV-seropositive.

For the CDR3, the DNA is TGTGCCAGCAGCTCGGGACAGGCTTTTTCGGAGACCCAGTACTTC. Protein: CASSSGQAFSETQYF. The gene calls are TRBV5-4 and TRBJ2-5; 8 nucleotides align to TRBD1. This CDR3 spans 15 amino acids. The V segment lost 3 bases and the J segment 5 bases; nucleotides outside the gene matches: 9. Germline values: CDR1 SGHNT, CDR2 YYREEE (reference sequence).